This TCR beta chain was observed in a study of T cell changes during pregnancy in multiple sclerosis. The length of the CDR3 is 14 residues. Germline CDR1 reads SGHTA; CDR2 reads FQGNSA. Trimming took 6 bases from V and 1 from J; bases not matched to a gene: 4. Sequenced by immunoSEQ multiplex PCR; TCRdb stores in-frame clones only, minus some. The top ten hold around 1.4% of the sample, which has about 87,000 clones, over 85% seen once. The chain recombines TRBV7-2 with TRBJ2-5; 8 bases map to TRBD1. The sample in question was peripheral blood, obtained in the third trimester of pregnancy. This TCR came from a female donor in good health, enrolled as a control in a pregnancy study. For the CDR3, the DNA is TGTGCCAGCAGTTTCACAGGGGGCCAAGAGACCCAGTACTTC. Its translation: CASSFTGGQETQYF.